A selection of T cell receptor beta chains follows, all from one sample in a study of blood T cell repertoires in COVID-19. Sequenced by immunoSEQ multiplex PCR; TCRdb stores in-frame clones only, minus some. The repertoire includes 250,000 to 300,000 clones, roughly 90% of them detected once, and around 2.2% sits in the top ten. The sample was peripheral blood. The receptors here all came from a woman between 50 and 59 years old who had recovered from COVID-19. The CDR3 runs from the conserved cysteine through the conserved F or W. A D gene is named only where the DNA matches it firmly. Clone size appears in some rows only: once, few, many, or a class for an expanded clone.

clone size: NA; D gene: NA; J gene: TRBJ1-2; V gene: TRBV4-1; CDR3 DNA: TGCGCCAGCAGCGAAGGGGCAGTCTATGGCTACACCTTC; CDR3 protein: CASSEGAVYGYTF
clone size: once; D gene: NA; J gene: TRBJ2-5; V gene: TRBV9; CDR3 DNA: TGTGCCAGCAGCCGAGAGCCCGTCCAAGAGACCCAGTACTTC; CDR3 protein: CASSREPVQETQYF
clone size: NA; D gene: TRBD2; J gene: TRBJ2-7; V gene: TRBV10-3; CDR3 DNA: TGTGCCATAAAGACTAGCGGGAGGGCCTTGAGGTTGTACGAGCAGTACTTC; CDR3 protein: CAIKTSGRALRLYEQYF
clone size: NA; D gene: NA; J gene: TRBJ1-2; V gene: TRBV7-9; CDR3 DNA: TGTGCCAGCAGCTTAGCAGCACGGGAAGCTAACTATGGCTACACCTTC; CDR3 protein: CASSLAAREANYGYTF
clone size: NA; D gene: NA; J gene: TRBJ1-4; V gene: TRBV11-1; CDR3 DNA: TGTGCCAGCAGCGTCACTGATGCAACTAATGAAAAACTGTTTTTT; CDR3 protein: CASSVTDATNEKLFF
clone size: NA; D gene: TRBD1; J gene: TRBJ2-5; V gene: TRBV5-1; CDR3 DNA: TGCGCCAGCATCCTTGGGACAGGGGGAGAGACCCAGTACTTC; CDR3 protein: CASILGTGGETQYF
clone size: NA; D gene: NA; J gene: TRBJ1-4; V gene: TRBV2; CDR3 DNA: TGTGCCAGCAAGGCTGACAGACCTAATGAAAAACTGTTTTTT; CDR3 protein: CASKADRPNEKLFF
clone size: many; D gene: NA; J gene: TRBJ1-2; V gene: TRBV15; CDR3 DNA: TGTGCCACCAGCAGAGATCAACAGAGAAACTATGGCTACACCTTC; CDR3 protein: CATSRDQQRNYGYTF
clone size: NA; D gene: TRBD2; J gene: TRBJ2-7; V gene: TRBV3-1/TRBV3-2; CDR3 DNA: TGTGCCAGCAGCCAAGATTGGCGGGAGGGGGCACCCTACGAGCAGTACTTC; CDR3 protein: CASSQDWREGAPYEQYF
clone size: NA; D gene: NA; J gene: TRBJ2-7; V gene: TRBV6-4; CDR3 DNA: TGTGCCAGCAGTGCCCGGGTCTACGAGCAGTACTTC; CDR3 protein: CASSARVYEQYF
clone size: NA; D gene: NA; J gene: TRBJ1-1; V gene: TRBV30; CDR3 DNA: TGTGCCTGGAGTCCCGGTCTCGAAGCTTTCTTT; CDR3 protein: CAWSPGLEAFF
clone size: NA; D gene: NA; J gene: TRBJ1-2; V gene: TRBV18; CDR3 DNA: TGTGCCAGTCTAGCGGGGGAGTCTAACTATGGCTACACCTTC; CDR3 protein: CASLAGESNYGYTF
clone size: few; D gene: NA; J gene: TRBJ1-1; V gene: TRBV6-6; CDR3 DNA: TGTGCCAGCAGTTTCCTACAGGCGAACACTGAAGCTTTCTTT; CDR3 protein: CASSFLQANTEAFF
clone size: NA; D gene: NA; J gene: TRBJ2-1; V gene: TRBV28; CDR3 DNA: TGTGCCAGCAGTCCCCCTACAGGGGAGCAGTTCTTC; CDR3 protein: CASSPPTGEQFF
clone size: NA; D gene: NA; J gene: TRBJ1-2; V gene: TRBV29-1; CDR3 DNA: TGCAGCGTTGGTAGGGGTACGGAGACGGATGGCTACACCTTC; CDR3 protein: CSVGRGTETDGYTF
clone size: NA; D gene: NA; J gene: TRBJ2-7; V gene: TRBV7-2; CDR3 DNA: TGTGCCAGCAGCTTCAGGGGTACCACCTACGAGCAGTACTTC; CDR3 protein: CASSFRGTTYEQYF
clone size: NA; D gene: NA; J gene: TRBJ2-7; V gene: TRBV15; CDR3 DNA: TGTGCCACCAGCGGGGCCACCTACTACGAGCAGTACTTC; CDR3 protein: CATSGATYYEQYF
clone size: NA; D gene: TRBD2; J gene: TRBJ2-7; V gene: TRBV28; CDR3 DNA: TGTGCCAGCAGTTTAATGGCGGGAGGGGTCGAGCAGTACTTC; CDR3 protein: CASSLMAGGVEQYF
clone size: NA; D gene: TRBD1; J gene: TRBJ1-6; V gene: TRBV19; CDR3 DNA: TGTGCCAGTAGTCAACCGGGACAGGGAGGGTCACCCCTCCACTTT; CDR3 protein: CASSQPGQGGSPLHF
clone size: once; D gene: NA; J gene: TRBJ2-1; V gene: TRBV5-8; CDR3 DNA: TGTGCCAGCAGCTTGGTTACGGGTGGGAATGAGCAGTTCTTC; CDR3 protein: CASSLVTGGNEQFF
clone size: NA; D gene: NA; J gene: TRBJ1-6; V gene: TRBV19; CDR3 DNA: TGTGCCAGTAGTATCCCGGGAGATAATTCACCCCTCCACTTT; CDR3 protein: CASSIPGDNSPLHF
clone size: NA; D gene: NA; J gene: TRBJ1-5; V gene: TRBV6-5; CDR3 DNA: TGTGCCAGTAGGAGGCTACAAAATCAGCCCCAGCATTTT; CDR3 protein: CASRRLQNQPQHF
clone size: NA; D gene: NA; J gene: TRBJ1-1; V gene: TRBV30; CDR3 DNA: TGTGCCTGGACCGACGGCGCCAGGGCGGCCACTGAAGCTTTCTTT; CDR3 protein: CAWTDGARAATEAFF
clone size: few; D gene: NA; J gene: TRBJ1-1; V gene: TRBV10-3; CDR3 DNA: TGTGCCATCAGAGCGAACACTGAAGCTTTCTTT; CDR3 protein: CAIRANTEAFF
clone size: NA; D gene: TRBD1; J gene: TRBJ1-5; V gene: TRBV4-1; CDR3 DNA: TGCGCCAGCAGCCAGGGCCCCGACAGGGAGGATCAGCCCCAGCATTTT; CDR3 protein: CASSQGPDREDQPQHF
clone size: NA; D gene: TRBD1; J gene: TRBJ1-2; V gene: TRBV3-1/TRBV3-2; CDR3 DNA: TGTGCCAGCAGCCCCCGGTCTACAGGGGACTATGGCTACACCTTC; CDR3 protein: CASSPRSTGDYGYTF
clone size: once; D gene: TRBD1; J gene: TRBJ2-5; V gene: TRBV24-1; CDR3 DNA: TGTGCCACCAGTGATTCTTCGAGACAGGGTGGGGAGACCCAGTACTTC; CDR3 protein: CATSDSSRQGGETQYF
clone size: NA; D gene: TRBD2; J gene: TRBJ2-2; V gene: TRBV27; CDR3 DNA: TGTGCCAGCAGTCCTCCTAGCGGGAGGGGCACCGGGGAGCTGTTTTTT; CDR3 protein: CASSPPSGRGTGELFF
clone size: NA; D gene: NA; J gene: TRBJ1-1; V gene: TRBV5-4; CDR3 DNA: TGTGCCAGCAGCCCAGAAATAAGGACATCTGAAGCTTTCTTT; CDR3 protein: CASSPEIRTSEAFF
clone size: NA; D gene: NA; J gene: TRBJ1-2; V gene: TRBV28; CDR3 DNA: TGTGCCAGCAGTTTATGGGGGGGGAGTCGGCGATTAAACTATGGCTACACCTTC; CDR3 protein: CASSLWGGSRRLNYGYTF
clone size: once; D gene: TRBD2; J gene: TRBJ2-7; V gene: TRBV4-3; CDR3 DNA: TGCGCCAGCAGCCCTACCGAAGGGACTAGCGACTTTTACGAGCAGTACTTC; CDR3 protein: CASSPTEGTSDFYEQYF
clone size: NA; D gene: TRBD2; J gene: TRBJ2-7; V gene: TRBV7-2; CDR3 DNA: TGTGCCAGCAGCTATCTAGCGGGAGCCTACGAGCAGTACTTC; CDR3 protein: CASSYLAGAYEQYF
clone size: NA; D gene: NA; J gene: TRBJ2-1; V gene: TRBV11-2; CDR3 DNA: TGTGCCAGCAGGACAGATTACAATGAGCAGTTCTTC; CDR3 protein: CASRTDYNEQFF
clone size: NA; D gene: NA; J gene: TRBJ1-1; V gene: TRBV28; CDR3 DNA: TGTGCCAGCACTTGGACAGAGGGACACACTGAAGCTTTCTTT; CDR3 protein: CASTWTEGHTEAFF
clone size: NA; D gene: NA; J gene: TRBJ1-3; V gene: TRBV12-3/TRBV12-4; CDR3 DNA: TGTGCCAGCAGTCCTCGTACTCCGAATCACATATATTTT; CDR3 protein: CASSPRTPNHIYF
clone size: NA; D gene: TRBD2; J gene: TRBJ2-1; V gene: TRBV5-1; CDR3 DNA: TGCGCCAGCAGGGTGAGCGGGGTCTCCTACAATGAGCAGTTCTTC; CDR3 protein: CASRVSGVSYNEQFF
clone size: NA; D gene: NA; J gene: TRBJ1-1; V gene: TRBV5-1; CDR3 DNA: TGCGCCAGCAGCCTTATAATGGGGGGGCTCAACACTGAAGCTTTCTTT; CDR3 protein: CASSLIMGGLNTEAFF
clone size: NA; D gene: NA; J gene: TRBJ1-2; V gene: TRBV5-1; CDR3 DNA: TGCGCCAGCAGCCCGGAACAGATCAGTCGAGGCTACACCTTC; CDR3 protein: CASSPEQISRGYTF
clone size: NA; D gene: NA; J gene: TRBJ1-4; V gene: TRBV9; CDR3 DNA: TGTGCCAGCAGCGTGCAGGGAACAGCTAATGAAAAACTGTTTTTT; CDR3 protein: CASSVQGTANEKLFF
clone size: once; D gene: NA; J gene: TRBJ2-5; V gene: TRBV6-5; CDR3 DNA: TGTGCCAGCAGGGGCCAGCGGGAGACCCAGTACTTC; CDR3 protein: CASRGQRETQYF
clone size: NA; D gene: TRBD1; J gene: TRBJ1-2; V gene: TRBV3-1/TRBV3-2; CDR3 DNA: TGTGCCAGCAGCCGGACAGGGACAGGGGGCGGCGGCTACACCTTC; CDR3 protein: CASSRTGTGGGGYTF
clone size: NA; D gene: TRBD1; J gene: TRBJ1-5; V gene: TRBV18; CDR3 DNA: TGTGCCAGCTCACGAACACAGGGGGAACAAACCCAGCATTTT; CDR3 protein: CASSRTQGEQTQHF
clone size: NA; D gene: NA; J gene: TRBJ2-5; V gene: TRBV9; CDR3 DNA: TGTGCCAGCAGCGTAATGGGCAGGGGACGTGAAGAGACCCAGTACTTC; CDR3 protein: CASSVMGRGREETQYF
clone size: NA; D gene: NA; J gene: TRBJ1-2; V gene: TRBV4-3; CDR3 DNA: TGCGCCAGCAGCCAATTAGCAGGGGCGTATGGCTACACCTTC; CDR3 protein: CASSQLAGAYGYTF
clone size: once; D gene: TRBD1; J gene: TRBJ1-5; V gene: TRBV6-4; CDR3 DNA: TGTGCCAGCAGCCCGGGACAGGGAAATCAGCCCCAGCATTTT; CDR3 protein: CASSPGQGNQPQHF
clone size: NA; D gene: TRBD1; J gene: TRBJ1-1; V gene: TRBV5-5; CDR3 DNA: TGTGCCAGCAGCTCTGACAGGGGGCTAAGGCGTGAAGCTTTCTTT; CDR3 protein: CASSSDRGLRREAFF